This T cell receptor beta chain was identified during a study of regulatory T cells in long-lasting Graves disease. Unmatched junction bases numbered 9, after V lost 0 bases and J lost 2 bases. CDR1 is MNHEY and CDR2 is SMNVEV in the germline V gene (reference sequence). The CDR3 is made up of 19 amino acids. This clonotype came up many times. Arm-PCR of CDR3 regions and iRepertoire HTBI primers were the basis on which TCR beta libraries were built. MiXCR, applied by TCRdb to the multiplex PCR reads, yields one record per CDR3 protein. The sample holds more than 450,000 distinct CDR3 sequences, roughly 16% seen once. Time point: newly diagnosed GD, antithyroid drugs for less than 3 months. PBMC-derived RNA was used for the TCR library. This sample was also put to use in a study of T cells in Graves' hyperthyroidism and ophthalmopathy. That investigation notes: When the TCR CDR3 underwent first-round RT-PCR, the HTBI primer set was used.

The specimen was peripheral blood mononuclear cells (PBMCs), collected at new diagnosis, from a patient treated with antithyroid drugs. The sequence was collected from a man between 40 and 49 years old with Graves disease. The rearrangement joins TRBV27 to TRBJ2-1; 11 positions match TRBD1. CDR3 sequence: CASSLSRTGGAGAYNEQFF. The CDR3 coding sequence is TGTGCCAGCAGTTTATCCCGGACAGGGGGCGCGGGGGCCTACAATGAGCAGTTCTTC.